This T cell receptor beta chain was recovered during a study of OX40 agonist ivuxolimab in advanced cancers. Study summary: Past anti-PD-1, anti-PD-L1 or anti-CTLA-4 therapy was accepted, and 40% had received some. Study findings and constraints: No determination was made of the antigen specificity of the expanded peripheral T cells. Doses of 0.1 to 3.0 mg/kg were accompanied by clonal expansion of CD4+ and CD8+ blood T cells by week 6. Some nonresponders additionally presented with little normalized T-cell clonal expansion.

Notes on this clone: Its antigen is as yet unknown.

The assay was immunoSEQ multiplex PCR, and TCRdb's table has in-frame clones only and misses some. The table includes tens of thousands of clones, roughly 84% detected once. CDR1 and CDR2 from the germline V gene are SGHTA and FQGNSA. The CDR3 length is 12 residues. V shed 5 bases and J shed 6 bases, with 8 bases lying between them. This specimen was CD4+ or CD8+ T cells sorted from blood, taken in a trial of the OX40 agonist ivuxolimab. The chain recombines TRBV7-2 with TRBJ1-5; D gene unclear. The receptor was derived from an adult with an advanced solid tumor such as melanoma, head and neck, liver or kidney cancer. The CDR3 is CASSLDFQPQHF. DNA for the CDR3: TGTGCCAGCAGCCTAGATTTTCAGCCCCAGCATTTT.